This TCR beta chain is drawn from a study of shared clonotypes between healthy human individuals. Selected positively for CCR7 and CD45RO-negative, naive CD8 cells excluded terminally differentiated effector memory CD45RA+ cells. Points on this clone: One junction end disagrees with the germline gene, perhaps due to a read error.

CDR1 and CDR2 (germline): SGDLS, YYNGEE. This CDR3 region has 14 residues. The method was immunoSEQ multiplex PCR; TCRdb's version includes in-frame clones alone and lacks a portion of them. The sample holds 1.5 million to 2.5 million clones, just under 95% seen once. Material for sequencing was naive CD8+ T cells sorted from blood. The clonotype comes from a man aged 18-30 years in good health. The chain has TRBV9 and TRBJ1-4; D is unresolved. The CDR3 loop is CASTVGSTNEKLFF. CDR3 bases: TGTGCCAGCACCGTAGGATCAACTAATGAAAAACTGTTTTTT.